The 20 T cell receptor beta chains listed next were all sequenced from one sample in a study of T cells in localized non-small cell lung cancer. Clones were read by immunoSEQ multiplex PCR, and TCRdb kept only the in-frame ones, dropping some. The data contain tens of thousands of clones, roughly 90% of them singletons. The starting material was peripheral blood, obtained before any cancer treatment. These receptor sequences come from a man aged 35 to 69 with stage I squamous cell lung carcinoma.

The sample holds one count of this clone. This rearrangement joins TRBV27 to TRBJ2-1, with a weak D call TRBD2 (5 bases). The CDR3 totals 14 residues. CDR1 and CDR2 from the germline V gene are MNHEY and SMNVEV (reference sequence). With 4 bases removed from V and 6 bases from J, the gap between germline ends came to 13 bases. For the CDR3, the DNA is TGTGCCAGCAGTTGGGAGCTTCGACCCAATGAGCAGTTCTTC. Amino acids: CASSWELRPNEQFF.

The gene calls are TRBV7-8 and TRBJ2-3; 9 bases are shared with TRBD2. Losses at the gene ends were 7 bases for V and 3 bases for J; bases not matched to a gene: 20. CDR1 is SGHVS and CDR2 is FQNEAQ in the germline V gene. CDR3 length: 19 residues. CDR3 bases: TGTGCCAGCAACCCGGCGGGAGGTAGCGGGAGTAAAGGGACAGATACGCAGTATTTT. It specifies CASNPAGGSGSKGTDTQYF.

This chain uses TRBV4-2 with TRBJ1-2; D might be TRBD1 (6 bases). V was clipped by 0 bases and J by 4 bases, with 12 bases between them. Germline-derived CDR1 and CDR2 are LGHNA and YNFKEQ. This CDR3 comprises 15 residues. CDR3 residues: CASSQDREQGYGYTF. The CDR3 region has the DNA TGTGCCAGCAGCCAAGACAGGGAACAGGGCTATGGCTACACCTTC.

The chain has TRBV30 and TRBJ2-2; D gene ambiguous. Germline V gene sequence: CDR1 GTSNPN, CDR2 SVGIG (reference sequence). CDR3 size: 14 residues. V shed 2 bases and J shed 0 bases, with 7 bases lying between them. The CDR3 reads CAWSRITNTGELFF. CDR3 coding DNA: TGTGCCTGGAGTAGGATTACGAACACCGGGGAGCTGTTTTTT.

J is TRBJ2-3 and V is TRBV5-1; 7 bases align to TRBD2. Trimming took 4 bases from V and 4 from J; bases not matched to a gene: 3. This CDR3 spans 13 amino acids. Per germline, CDR1 SGHRS and CDR2 YFSETQ. CDR3 sequence (DNA): TGCGCCAGCAGCCTGACTAGCTCAGATACGCAGTATTTT. The encoded protein is CASSLTSSDTQYF.

The chain joins TRBV28 to TRBJ2-1; TRBD2 aligns across 11 bases. CDR1 is MDHEN, CDR2 SYDVKM, per germline. The junction had 18 bases not matched to a gene; V was cut back by 6 bases and J by 8 bases. This CDR3 spans 18 amino acids. The CDR3 DNA reads as TGTGCCAGCAGCACATATAAAGGACTAGCGGGTAGCTTATATGAGCAGTTCTTC. Its protein is CASSTYKGLAGSLYEQFF. Combining the CDR3 with reference TRBV28 and TRBJ2-1 gives the whole variable domain DVKVTQSSRYLVKRTGEKVFLECVQDMDHENMFWYRQDPGLGLRLIYFSYDVKMKEKGDIPEGYSVSREKKERFSLILESASTNQTSMYLCASSTYKGLAGSLYEQFFGPGTRLTVL.

This clone was counted between two and nine times. The rearrangement joins TRBV2 to TRBJ1-4; unclear D gene. V shed 8 bases and J shed 10 bases, with 8 bases lying between them. Germline V lookup: CDR1 SNHLY, CDR2 FYNNEI. This CDR3 has 10 residues. The CDR3 sequence is CASDGPKLFF. In DNA, the CDR3 is TGTGCCAGCGACGGGCCAAAACTGTTTTTT.

CDR3 residues: CASSEAEYLATQYF. The CDR3 DNA reads TGTGCCAGCAGTGAAGCGGAGTATTTAGCCACGCAGTATTTT. The chain links TRBV6-1 to TRBJ2-3; D call uncertain. Germline CDR1 MNHNS, CDR2 SASEGT. V gave up 0 bases and J gave up 9 bases, with 13 bases separating them. The CDR3 length is 14 residues.

This rearrangement joins TRBV11-2 to TRBJ2-2; D possibly matches TRBD1 or TRBD2 (6 bases each). The V and J ends lost 2 bases and 4 bases respectively, with 17 bases between them. The CDR3 contains 17 residues. Germline-derived CDR1 and CDR2 are SGHAT and FQNNGV. This chain's CDR3 is CASSLKGGTPLTGELFF. The DNA of the CDR3 is TGTGCCAGCAGCTTAAAGGGGGGTACTCCACTCACCGGGGAGCTGTTTTTT.

This clone was recorded once. V usage is TRBV7-3 and J usage is TRBJ2-1, with 7 bases aligning to TRBD2. Germline V gives CDR1 SGHTA, CDR2 FQGTGA. J was trimmed by 7 bases and V by 2 bases; bases with no gene match: 5. The CDR3 is 14 amino acids. In DNA form, the CDR3 reads TGTGCCAGCAGCTTACAACCTAGCGGTAATGAGCAGTTCTTC. This codes for CASSLQPSGNEQFF.

The gene calls are TRBV7-3 and TRBJ2-5; the match to TRBD2 covers 7 bases. The CDR3 contains 15 residues. The germline V gene encodes CDR1 SGHTA and CDR2 FQGTGA. After removal of 1 base from V and 1 base from J, the junction contained 3 bases not matched to a gene. The CDR3 here is CASSLRGRAQETQYF. The CDR3 DNA reads TGTGCCAGCAGCTTAAGAGGGAGGGCCCAAGAGACCCAGTACTTC.

V is TRBV30 and J is TRBJ1-2; possible D gene TRBD1, 6 bases. Trimming cost V 3 bases and J 9 bases, with 20 bases left between them. Germline V gene sequence: CDR1 GTSNPN, CDR2 SVGIG (reference sequence). This CDR3 comprises 14 residues. CDR3 residues: CAWRMGGRVLSYTF. The CDR3 DNA follows: TGTGCCTGGAGGATGGGGGGCAGGGTTCTGAGCTACACCTTC.

This sequence joins TRBV28 and TRBJ2-5; 8 bases match TRBD1. V gave up 5 bases and J gave up 9 bases; unmatched junction bases: 11. Germline CDR1 MDHEN, CDR2 SYDVKM. The CDR3 runs to 14 residues. CDR3 residues: CASSRGQGPLSQYF. The CDR3, as DNA: TGTGCCAGCAGTAGAGGACAGGGTCCTTTATCCCAGTACTTC.

The chain employs TRBV28 and TRBJ2-7, with D possibly being TRBD1 (6 bases). The CDR3 sequence is 15 residues long. Germline assignment: CDR1 MDHEN and CDR2 SYDVKM. V shed 4 bases and J shed 3 bases, with 16 bases lying between them. The CDR3 nucleotides read TGTGCCAGCAGTTGGCCCGGACAGCCGAACTACGAGCAGTACTTC. Amino acids: CASSWPGQPNYEQYF. The entire variable domain, with the rest obtained from reference TRBV28 and TRBJ2-7, is as follows: DVKVTQSSRYLVKRTGEKVFLECVQDMDHENMFWYRQDPGLGLRLIYFSYDVKMKEKGDIPEGYSVSREKKERFSLILESASTNQTSMYLCASSWPGQPNYEQYFGPGTRLTVT.

The V gene is TRBV7-2, the J gene TRBJ2-5; 8 positions match TRBD1. The CDR3 length is 15 residues. Germline V gene data show CDR1 as SGHTA and CDR2 as FQGNSA. The V and J ends lost 4 bases and 4 bases, in that order; junction bases with no gene match: 8. The CDR3 DNA reads as TGTGCCAGCAGCTCCGAGACAGGGGCGCGAGAGACCCAGTACTTC. This codes for CASSSETGARETQYF.

The V and J genes are TRBV19 and TRBJ1-2, with unresolved D. V lost 5 bases to trimming and J lost 1 base, with 2 bases between them. The CDR3 covers 11 residues. CDR1 and CDR2 from the germline V gene are LNHDA and SQIVND (reference sequence). CDR3 protein: CASSFNYGYTF. The CDR3 DNA follows: TGTGCCAGTAGTTTTAACTATGGCTACACCTTC.

The chain links TRBV30 to TRBJ1-5; D is unclear. This CDR3 has 15 amino acids. The V gene lost 0 bases and the J gene lost 0 bases, with 9 bases spanning the gap. CDR1 is GTSNPN and CDR2 is SVGIG in the germline V gene (reference sequence). This CDR3 is CAWSVRQYSNQPQHF. The CDR3 DNA sequence: TGTGCCTGGAGTGTACGGCAGTATAGCAATCAGCCCCAGCATTTT.

The V call is TRBV7-3, the J call TRBJ2-5, with TRBD1 matching 8 bases. J was trimmed by 4 bases and V by 1 base; bases with no gene match: 5. The CDR3 runs to 15 residues. Germline CDR1 reads SGHTA; CDR2 reads FQGTGA. This CDR3 is CASSLRTGIGETQYF. The DNA for the CDR3 is TGTGCCAGCAGCTTAAGGACAGGGATCGGAGAGACCCAGTACTTC.

The chain couples TRBV6-5 to TRBJ2-1; 7 nucleotides line up with TRBD1. Germline trimming cut 2 bases from V and 4 bases from J; bases unmatched to any gene: 8. Germline CDR1 is MNHEY and CDR2 is SVGAGI. The CDR3 sequence is 16 residues long. Here the CDR3 reads CASSYQSAGGYNEQFF. Here the CDR3 DNA reads TGTGCCAGCAGTTACCAGTCGGCAGGGGGTTACAATGAGCAGTTCTTC.

The gene calls are TRBV7-2 and TRBJ2-2; D not certain. This CDR3 is 14 amino acids long. The V end was cut by 1 base, the J end by 2 bases, with 5 bases between. From germline, CDR1 is SGHTA and CDR2 FQGNSA. Here the CDR3 DNA reads TGTGCCAGCAGCTTAGACCGAAACACCGGGGAGCTGTTTTTT. It codes for CASSLDRNTGELFF.